What follows is one TCR beta chain and its context. This clone has just a few counts. Its antigen remains unidentified. The input lacks base qualities; no much larger clone sits a single base away. From the cysteine through the phenylalanine, the CDR3 covers 11 amino acids. CDR3 DNA is the only sequence kept; it has 33 bases, read in frame from the first base. Trimming costs V 7 bases and J 3 bases, and their ends lie 6 bases apart. The germline V gene gives CDR1 as SNHLY and CDR2 as FYNNEI. The library was built by means of the immunoSEQ multiplex PCR assay. The hsTCRB Kit was used according to the manufacturer's protocol to amplify rearranged TCR beta chain sequences. An Illumina MiSeq was used to sequence the TCRB libraries. The study's processing was this. Demultiplexing, trimming and gene mapping were performed with the kit vendor's proprietary platform. Here the immuneACCESS table is served through TCRdb, limited to in-frame sequences with V and J called. Missing clones are a known gap in these copies; in checked studies unresolved V genes cover under half, and the rest lacks a known reason. V, J and clone size are those of that table, while D and trimming were read from the DNA. The sample records about 21,000 clones, over 75% of which are singletons. Less than 6% of the sample is taken by the ten largest.

These data come from a study of a mutant IDH1 vaccine in newly diagnosed glioma (TCRdb year 2021). The study in broad terms: Of the approximately 34 treated patients, 62.5% were male and approximately 38% were female, and a mean age of 40.4 years was recorded. Prior to enrollment, standard therapy consisting of radiotherapy alone, temozolomide alone, or radiochemotherapy with temozolomide had been administered to patients, with the combination being received by most patients. For exploratory analyses, 25 to 30 treated patients had longitudinal TCRB deep sequencing done wherever samples were available. Peripheral blood was drawn at six visits: V03 (baseline), V05, V07, V10, V12 and V13.

The research as a whole found: PBMC samples for TCRB deep sequencing were selected based on availability. Vaccine-induced immune responses across multiple MHC alleles were detected in over 80% of patients. Pseudoprogression appeared unrelated to alterations in the top peripheral T cell clonotypes detected by TCRB sequencing. It was noted by the authors that analyses of patient blood samples could not be reproduced owing to sample limitations.

Taken with the paper, the label for time point translates to: baseline, week 1 (first vaccination visit). Per the publication, the treatment or condition label means: pre-vaccination baseline after standard-of-care therapy. Newly diagnosed WHO grade 3 or 4 IDH1-mutant astrocytomas showing loss of nuclear ATRX were present in the donors. The samples were drawn from NOA16, a multicentre, single-arm, open-label phase I trial in Germany that tested a mutant IDH1 peptide vaccine in humans for the first time. For immunogenicity testing, the blood drawn at visit V03 was used as the baseline sample. The DNeasy Blood and Tissue Kit was used to extract genomic DNA from EDTA blood for TCRB sequencing.

The TCR originated in a man between 35 and 55 years old with glioma. The specimen comprised PBMCs, sampled from a glioma patient treated with radiotherapy, temozolomide or both. The rearranged segments are TRBV2 and TRBJ2-5; no D gene can be assigned with confidence. The DNA sequence is as follows: TGTGCCAGCACGGCCGAAGAGACCCAGTACTTC. It translates as CASTAEETQYF.